The 9 T cell receptor beta chains in this list originate from one sample, sequenced in a study of T-cell memory formation after mild COVID-19. MiXCR, run by TCRdb on the 5' RACE reads, gives a single entry per CDR3 protein. The data contain some 320,000 distinct CDR3 sequences, roughly 15% of them singletons. Sequencing was carried out using PBMCs or a T cell subset sorted from them (not recorded which). Every receptor here comes from a man aged 18 to 29 who had mild COVID-19 (a few samples of this study predate the infection). Cell type and time point are not known.

J is TRBJ1-4 and V is TRBV6-6; D uncertain. The CDR3 loop spans 15 amino acids. V shed 6 bases and J shed 0 bases, with 11 bases lying between them. The germline gives CDR1 MNHNY, CDR2 SVGAGI (reference sequence). DNA for the CDR3: TGTGCCAGCAGAGAACACTATGCAACTAATGAAAAACTGTTTTTT. It encodes CASREHYATNEKLFF.

V and J are TRBV12-3 or TRBV12-4 and TRBJ2-7, with D perhaps matching TRBD1 (6 bases). The CDR3 covers 13 residues. V lost 5 bases, J lost 3 bases, and 11 bases lay in between. CDR3 nucleotide sequence: TGTGCCAGCAGTGCGGACAGAAACTACGAGCAGTACTTC. Residues: CASSADRNYEQYF.

J is TRBJ1-1 and V is TRBV5-6; maybe TRBD1 (5 bases). Trimming left V 4 bases short and J 7 bases short, with 14 bases between. The CDR3 covers 13 residues. The germline V gene encodes CDR1 SGHDT and CDR2 YYEEEE. The DNA of the CDR3 is TGTGCCAGCAGCGCGATGGGGGGGAATGAAGCTTTCTTT. Amino acids: CASSAMGGNEAFF.

The chain combines TRBV9 with TRBJ1-6; D is unresolved. The CDR3 spans 16 residues. Germline CDR1 SGDLS, CDR2 YYNGEE. V lost 4 bases to trimming and J lost 0 bases, with 11 bases between them. The CDR3 is CASSPRKSSYNSPLHF. CDR3 DNA: TGTGCCAGCAGCCCTCGAAAGAGCTCCTATAATTCACCCCTCCACTTT. The variable domain in full, completed from reference TRBV9 and TRBJ1-6, reads DSGVTQTPKHLITATGQRVTLRCSPRSGDLSVYWYQQSLDQGLQFLIQYYNGEERAKGNILERFSAQQFPDLHSELNLSSLELGDSALYFCASSPRKSSYNSPLHFGNGTRLTVT.

This clonotype was seen a few times. The chain has TRBV10-3 and TRBJ2-5, with TRBD2 identical over 7 bases. This CDR3 comprises 14 residues. The germline gives CDR1 ENHRY, CDR2 SYGVKD. V was pared by 3 bases and J by 1 base, with 2 bases of the junction left unmatched. The CDR3 DNA follows: TGTGCCATCAGTGAATGGGGGGGCCAAGAGACCCAGTACTTC. This codes for CAISEWGGQETQYF.

Comment on this clonotype: Likely a read error: the CDR3 ends without its conserved phenylalanine or tryptophan. V usage is TRBV5-6 and J usage is TRBJ2-3; D possibly corresponds to TRBD1 (5 bases). Germline V gene data show CDR1 as SGHDT and CDR2 as YYEEEE. V lost 2 bases and J 3 bases, leaving 13 bases between the germline ends. The CDR3 has 15 residues. CDR3 coding DNA: TGTGCCAGCAGCTTTGGTCAGGGTTTAACAGATACGCAGTATCTT. It translates to CASSFGQGLTDTQYL.

V is TRBV6-6 and J is TRBJ2-2; the D is unclear. CDR1 and CDR2 (germline): MNHNY, SVGAGI (reference sequence). The CDR3 runs to 15 residues. The V end was cut by 6 bases, the J end by 0 bases, with 11 bases between. CDR3: CASSPFRANTGELFF. The CDR3 DNA sequence: TGTGCCAGCAGCCCCTTTCGCGCGAACACCGGGGAGCTGTTTTTT.

The CDR3 loop is CSAWTSGLTPDTQYF. CDR3 bases: TGCAGTGCTTGGACTAGCGGTCTTACCCCAGATACGCAGTATTTT. The chain combines TRBV20-1 with TRBJ2-3; 10 nucleotides line up with TRBD2. From germline, CDR1 is DFQATT and CDR2 SNEGSKA (reference sequence). This CDR3 is built from 15 residues. The J segment lost 4 bases and the V segment lost 5 bases, leaving 9 bases of the junction unmatched.

This clonotype was recorded a few times. Here the CDR3 reads CASSPTQGVGPQHF. Written as DNA, the CDR3 is TGCGCCAGCAGCCCAACTCAGGGGGTGGGGCCCCAGCATTTT. This chain uses TRBV4-1 with TRBJ1-5; 7 positions match TRBD1. CDR1 MGHRA and CDR2 YSYEKL come from the germline V gene. The CDR3 length is 14 residues. Unmatched junction bases numbered 9, after V lost 4 bases and J lost 9 bases.